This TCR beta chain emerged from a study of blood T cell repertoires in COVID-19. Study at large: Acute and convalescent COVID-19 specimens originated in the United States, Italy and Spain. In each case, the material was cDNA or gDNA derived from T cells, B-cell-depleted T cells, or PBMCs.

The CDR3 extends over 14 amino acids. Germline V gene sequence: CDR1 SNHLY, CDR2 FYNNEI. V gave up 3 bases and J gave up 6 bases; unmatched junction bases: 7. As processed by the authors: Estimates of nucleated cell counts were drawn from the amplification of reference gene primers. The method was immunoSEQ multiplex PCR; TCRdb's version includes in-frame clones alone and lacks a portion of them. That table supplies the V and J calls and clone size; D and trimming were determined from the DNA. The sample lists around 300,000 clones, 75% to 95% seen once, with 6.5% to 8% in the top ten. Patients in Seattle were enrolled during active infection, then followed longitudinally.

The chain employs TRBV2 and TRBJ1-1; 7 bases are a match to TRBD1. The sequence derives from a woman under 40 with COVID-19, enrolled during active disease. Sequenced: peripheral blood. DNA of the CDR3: TGTGCCAGCAGTGAGGAGGGGGCGGGATCTGAAGCTTTCTTT. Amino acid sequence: CASSEEGAGSEAFF.